This T cell receptor beta chain comes out of a study of T cell responses to AZD1222 COVID-19 vaccine (dated by TCRdb to about 2021). The study in broad terms: A total of 233 trial participants underwent TCR sequencing, of whom about 210 received two doses of AZD1222 and about 25 received two doses of the MenACWY control vaccine. Enrollment into the trials was organized by age into subgroups of 18-55, 56-69 and 70-plus years, and those subgroups contained roughly 150, 30 and 60 TCR-sequenced participants, respectively.

This clone was seen only a few times. The clone's antigen remains unknown. No base quality information exists; no much larger clone differs at one position. Reading from cysteine to phenylalanine, the CDR3 counts 12 amino acids. Only CDR3 DNA is held: 36 bases, read in frame from base 1. Taken from the germline V gene (reference sequence), the CDR1 and CDR2 loops are SGHNT and YYREEE. The V end loses 4 bases and the J end loses 8 bases, and a stretch of 9 bases separates them. What this sample's time point label stands for: about 28 days (+/-7) after the second vaccine dose. AZD1222 recipients whose second dose came at about 4 weeks and those whose second dose came at about 12 weeks were combined into one group, since spike-specific TCR depth and breadth did not differ between the two schedules. Vaccinee samples were obtained from the UK trials COV001 and COV002, which included a single-blind randomized controlled phase 2/3 trial of AZD1222 (ChAdOx1 nCoV-19) in healthy adults. Trial participant PBMC samples were collected at day 0 and day 28 after the second dose for TCRbeta chain sequencing.

The CDR3 regions of human TCRbeta chains were analyzed by immunosequencing. In the source study's methods: Repertoire TCRs were matched against a reference library of SARS-CoV-2-specific TCRs generated with the MIRA antigen-specificity platform. Breadth meant the fraction of unique TCRs that were SARS-CoV-2-associated, whereas depth meant the fraction of total T cells that were SARS-CoV-2-associated. Using the MIRA data, each spike-specific TCR was mapped to the spike region that the TCR reacts to and placed in a CD4 or CD8 class. Log10-transformed breadth and depth values were compared by one-way ANOVA with Sidak's multiple comparisons tests. The table was pulled from immuneACCESS by TCRdb, which kept in-frame rearrangements only. Such tables lose some clones; where checked, under half of the loss comes from unresolved V genes, and the rest has no known cause. V and J calls and clone size are given by that table; D and trimming were obtained from the DNA. The sample includes fewer than 150,000 clones, with approximately 90% observed a single time. Together, the top ten hold approximately 3.4% of the sample.

Results and caveats for the whole study, not just this receptor: A significant rise in spike-specific TCR breadth and depth was observed after two AZD1222 doses relative to day 0 and relative to MenACWY recipients. Because no day 14 peak-response samples were available, the repertoires could be characterized only after the peak T cell response. Participants were mostly white British, with more females than males. The authors suggested clonal diversity may have been underestimated. Reportedly, almost half of the unique spike-specific TCRs recognized epitopes lying outside the regions that are mutated in the B.1.351 and B.1.1.7 variants. In the small 56-69-year group, the increase in depth fell short of significance, most likely because of low power. Vaccine-associated CD4 TCRs spanned the whole spike protein, with dominant responses in regions 160-218 and 743-854. Only five to seven AZD1222 recipients were SARS-CoV-2 seropositive at baseline, limiting conclusions about previously exposed vaccinees.

This TCR came from an adult who received the AZD1222 COVID-19 vaccine. The sequence is built from TRBV5-4 and TRBJ1-4; the D gene is unclear. The material sequenced was peripheral blood, taken 28 days after the second AZD1222 dose. Read as DNA, the sequence is TGTGCCAGCAGCCTCATAGGGGAAAAACTGTTTTTT. It translates as CASSLIGEKLFF.